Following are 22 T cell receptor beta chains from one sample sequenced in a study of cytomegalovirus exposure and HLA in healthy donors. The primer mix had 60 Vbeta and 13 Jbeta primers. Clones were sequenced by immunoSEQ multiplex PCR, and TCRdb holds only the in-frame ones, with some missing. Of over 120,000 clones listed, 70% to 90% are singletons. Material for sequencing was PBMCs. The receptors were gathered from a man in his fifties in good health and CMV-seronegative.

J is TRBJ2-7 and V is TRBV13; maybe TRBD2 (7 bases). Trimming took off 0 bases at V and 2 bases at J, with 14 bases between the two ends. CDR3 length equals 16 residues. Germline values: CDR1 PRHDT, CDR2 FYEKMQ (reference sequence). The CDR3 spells CASSLGPGEGAYEQYF. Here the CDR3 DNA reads TGTGCCAGCAGCTTAGGACCCGGGGAGGGGGCCTACGAGCAGTACTTC.

The CDR3 DNA reads as TGTGCCAGCAGGACTACCGACAGGGTCCGTAACACTGAAGCTTTCTTT. It encodes CASRTTDRVRNTEAFF. The V gene is TRBV2, the J gene TRBJ1-1; 7 nucleotides line up with TRBD1. CDR3 length: 16 amino acids. With 6 bases clipped from V and 2 bases from J, the junction kept 12 bases outside the gene matches. Germline V gene lookup returns CDR1 SNHLY and CDR2 FYNNEI.

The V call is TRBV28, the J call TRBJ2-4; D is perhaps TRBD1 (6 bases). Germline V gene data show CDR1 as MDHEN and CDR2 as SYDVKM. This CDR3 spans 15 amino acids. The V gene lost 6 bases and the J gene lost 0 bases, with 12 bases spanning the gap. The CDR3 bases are TGTGCCAGCAGCCTCGACAGGACAGCCAAAAACATTCAGTACTTC. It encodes CASSLDRTAKNIQYF.

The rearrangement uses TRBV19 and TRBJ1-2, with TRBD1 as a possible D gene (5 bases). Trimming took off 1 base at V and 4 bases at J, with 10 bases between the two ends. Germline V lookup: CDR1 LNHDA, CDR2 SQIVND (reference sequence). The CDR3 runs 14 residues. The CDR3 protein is CASSIVGPGYGYTF. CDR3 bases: TGTGCCAGTAGTATAGTGGGGCCTGGCTATGGCTACACCTTC.

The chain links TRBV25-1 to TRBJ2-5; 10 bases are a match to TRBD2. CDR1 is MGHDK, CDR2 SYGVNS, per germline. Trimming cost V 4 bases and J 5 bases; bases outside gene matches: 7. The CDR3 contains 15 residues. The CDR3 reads CASSGLAGVTETQYF. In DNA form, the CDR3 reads TGTGCCAGCAGTGGCCTAGCGGGAGTGACGGAGACCCAGTACTTC.

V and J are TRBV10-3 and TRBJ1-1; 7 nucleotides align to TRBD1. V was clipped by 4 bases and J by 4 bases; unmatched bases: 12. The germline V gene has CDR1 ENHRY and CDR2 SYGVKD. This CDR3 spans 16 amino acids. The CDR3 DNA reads TGTGCCATCAGTGGTATCGACAGGGAAGCGGTCACTGAAGCTTTCTTT. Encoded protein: CAISGIDREAVTEAFF.

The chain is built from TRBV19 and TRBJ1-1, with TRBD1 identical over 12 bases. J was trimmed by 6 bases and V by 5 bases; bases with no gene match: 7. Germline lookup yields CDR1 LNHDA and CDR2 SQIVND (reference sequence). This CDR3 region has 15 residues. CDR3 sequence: CASSPRDRGPAEAFF. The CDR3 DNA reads TGTGCCAGTAGTCCCCGGGACAGGGGGCCGGCTGAAGCTTTCTTT. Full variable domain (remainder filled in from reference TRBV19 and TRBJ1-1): DGGITQSPKYLFRKEGQNVTLSCEQNLNHDAMYWYRQDPGQGLRLIYYSQIVNDFQKGDIAEGYSVSREKKESFPLTVTSAQKNPTAFYLCASSPRDRGPAEAFFGQGTRLTVV.

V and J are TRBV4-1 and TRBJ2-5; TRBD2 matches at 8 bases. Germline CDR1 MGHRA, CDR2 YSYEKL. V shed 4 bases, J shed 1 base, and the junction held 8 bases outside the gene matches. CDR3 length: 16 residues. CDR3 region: CASSPLPGLAQETQYF. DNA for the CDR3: TGCGCCAGCAGCCCTCTCCCAGGACTAGCCCAAGAGACCCAGTACTTC.

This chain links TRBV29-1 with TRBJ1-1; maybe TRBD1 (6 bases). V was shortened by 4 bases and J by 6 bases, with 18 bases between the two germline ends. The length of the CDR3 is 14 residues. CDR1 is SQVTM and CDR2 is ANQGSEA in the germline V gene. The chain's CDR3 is CSVVRGSPGAEAFF. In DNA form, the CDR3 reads TGCAGCGTTGTCAGGGGATCGCCCGGCGCTGAAGCTTTCTTT.

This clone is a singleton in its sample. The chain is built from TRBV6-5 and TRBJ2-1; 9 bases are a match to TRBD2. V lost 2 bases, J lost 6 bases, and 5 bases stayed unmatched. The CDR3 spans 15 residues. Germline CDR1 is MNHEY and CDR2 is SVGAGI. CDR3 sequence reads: CASSYVGGRGNEQFF. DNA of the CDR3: TGTGCCAGCAGTTACGTTGGCGGGAGGGGCAATGAGCAGTTCTTC.

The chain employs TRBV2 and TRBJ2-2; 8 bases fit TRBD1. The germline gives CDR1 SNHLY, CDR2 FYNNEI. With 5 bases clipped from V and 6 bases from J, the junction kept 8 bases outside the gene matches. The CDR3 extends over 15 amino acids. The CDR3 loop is CASSPRQGKAGELFF. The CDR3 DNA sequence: TGTGCCAGCAGTCCGAGACAGGGGAAAGCCGGGGAGCTGTTTTTT.

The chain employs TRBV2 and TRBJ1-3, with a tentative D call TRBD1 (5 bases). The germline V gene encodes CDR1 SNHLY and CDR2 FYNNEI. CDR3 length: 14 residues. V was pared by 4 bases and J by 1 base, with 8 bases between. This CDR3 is CASSVGGSGNTIYF. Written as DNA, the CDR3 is TGTGCCAGCAGTGTGGGGGGGTCTGGAAACACCATATATTTT.

The CDR3 coding sequence is TGTGCCTGGAGTGGGAATATCCTCCTAGGCGAGCAGTACTTC. Protein sequence: CAWSGNILLGEQYF. The chain joins TRBV30 to TRBJ2-7; D unresolved. The CDR3 runs 14 residues. CDR1 GTSNPN and CDR2 SVGIG come from the germline V gene (reference sequence). V was clipped by 1 base and J by 6 bases, with 16 bases between them.

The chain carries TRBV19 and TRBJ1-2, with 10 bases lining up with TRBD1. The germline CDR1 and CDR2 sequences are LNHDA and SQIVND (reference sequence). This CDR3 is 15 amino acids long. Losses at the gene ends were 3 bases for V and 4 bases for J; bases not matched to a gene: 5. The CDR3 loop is CASSIGQGEGYGYTF. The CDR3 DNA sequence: TGTGCCAGTAGTATTGGACAGGGGGAAGGCTATGGCTACACCTTC.

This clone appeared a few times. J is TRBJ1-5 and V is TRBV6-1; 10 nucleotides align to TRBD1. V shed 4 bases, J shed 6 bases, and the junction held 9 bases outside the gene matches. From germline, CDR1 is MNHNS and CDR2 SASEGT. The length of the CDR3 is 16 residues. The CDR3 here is CASSVMRTGGIQPQHF. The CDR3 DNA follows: TGTGCCAGCAGTGTCATGCGGACAGGGGGAATTCAGCCCCAGCATTTT.

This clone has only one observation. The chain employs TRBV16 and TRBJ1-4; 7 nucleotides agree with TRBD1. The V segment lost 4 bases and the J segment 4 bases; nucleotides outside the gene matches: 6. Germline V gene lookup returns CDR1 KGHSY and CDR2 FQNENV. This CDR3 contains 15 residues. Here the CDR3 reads CASSRGDSFNEKLFF. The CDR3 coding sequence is TGTGCCAGCAGCCGTGGGGACAGCTTTAATGAAAAACTGTTTTTT. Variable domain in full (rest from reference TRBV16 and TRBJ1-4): GEEVAQTPKHLVRGEGQKAKLYCAPIKGHSYVFWYQQVLKNEFKFLISFQNENVFDETGMPKERFSAKCLPNSPCSLEIQATKLEDSAVYFCASSRGDSFNEKLFFGSGTQLSVL.

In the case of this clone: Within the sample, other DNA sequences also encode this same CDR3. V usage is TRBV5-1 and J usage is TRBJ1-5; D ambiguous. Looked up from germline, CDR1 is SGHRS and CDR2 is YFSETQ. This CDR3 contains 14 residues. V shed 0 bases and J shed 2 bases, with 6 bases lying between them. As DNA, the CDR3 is TGCGCCAGCAGCTTGGGGGCCGGCAATCAGCCCCAGCATTTT. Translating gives CASSLGAGNQPQHF.

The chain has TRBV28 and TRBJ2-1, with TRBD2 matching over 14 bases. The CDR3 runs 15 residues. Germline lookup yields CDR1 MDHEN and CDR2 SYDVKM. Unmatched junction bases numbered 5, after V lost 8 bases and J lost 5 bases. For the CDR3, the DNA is TGTGCCAGCTCGGGACTAGCGGGGGCAAACAATGAGCAGTTCTTC. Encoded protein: CASSGLAGANNEQFF.

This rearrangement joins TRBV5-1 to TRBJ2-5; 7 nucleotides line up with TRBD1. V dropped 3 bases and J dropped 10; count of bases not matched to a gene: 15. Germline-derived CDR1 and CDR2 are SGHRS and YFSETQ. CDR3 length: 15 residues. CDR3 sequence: CASSSLRGSRSNQYF. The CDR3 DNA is TGCGCCAGCAGCTCGCTCAGGGGGTCAAGGAGTAACCAGTACTTC.

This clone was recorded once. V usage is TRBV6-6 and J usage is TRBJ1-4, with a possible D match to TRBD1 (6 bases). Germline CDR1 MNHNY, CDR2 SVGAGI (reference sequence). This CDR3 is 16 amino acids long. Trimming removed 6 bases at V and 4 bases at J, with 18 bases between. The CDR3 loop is CASSQGGGAGNEKLFF. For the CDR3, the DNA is TGTGCCAGCAGCCAAGGGGGAGGGGCCGGTAATGAAAAACTGTTTTTT.

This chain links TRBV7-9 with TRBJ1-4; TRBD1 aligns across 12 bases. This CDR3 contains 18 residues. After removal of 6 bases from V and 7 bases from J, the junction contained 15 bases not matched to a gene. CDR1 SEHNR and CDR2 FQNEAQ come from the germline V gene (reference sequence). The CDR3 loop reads CASSLGTGGQGGIEKLFF. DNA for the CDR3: TGTGCCAGCAGTCTGGGGACAGGGGGCCAAGGGGGGATTGAAAAACTGTTTTTT.

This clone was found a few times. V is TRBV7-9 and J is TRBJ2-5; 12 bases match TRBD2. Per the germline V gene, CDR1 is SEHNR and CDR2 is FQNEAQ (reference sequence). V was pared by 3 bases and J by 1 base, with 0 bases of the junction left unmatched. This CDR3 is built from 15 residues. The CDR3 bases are TGTGCCAGCAGCTTGACTAGCGGGAGCCAAGAGACCCAGTACTTC. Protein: CASSLTSGSQETQYF.